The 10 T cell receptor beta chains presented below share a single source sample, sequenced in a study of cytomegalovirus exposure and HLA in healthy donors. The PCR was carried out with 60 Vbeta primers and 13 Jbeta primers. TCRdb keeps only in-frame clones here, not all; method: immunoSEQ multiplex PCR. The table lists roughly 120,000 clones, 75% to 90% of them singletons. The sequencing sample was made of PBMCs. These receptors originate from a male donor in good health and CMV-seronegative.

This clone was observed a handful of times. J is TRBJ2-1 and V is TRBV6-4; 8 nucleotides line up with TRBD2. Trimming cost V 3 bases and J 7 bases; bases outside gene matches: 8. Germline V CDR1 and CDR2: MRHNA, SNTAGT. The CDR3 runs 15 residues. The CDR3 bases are TGTGCCAGCAGTGAAATAAGCGGGAGTGTGAATGAGCAGTTCTTC. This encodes CASSEISGSVNEQFF.

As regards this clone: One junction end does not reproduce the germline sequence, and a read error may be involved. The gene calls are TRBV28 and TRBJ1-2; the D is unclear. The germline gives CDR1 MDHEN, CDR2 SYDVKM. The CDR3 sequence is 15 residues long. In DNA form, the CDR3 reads TGTGCCAGCAGTCGACCGGCGGAGGGTAACCATGGCTACACCTTC. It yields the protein CASSRPAEGNHGYTF.

Here the CDR3 DNA reads TGTGCCAGTAGCTCAATCGATTCCGGCTCCTACAATGAGCAGTTCTTC. This translates into CASSSIDSGSYNEQFF. The V gene is TRBV19, the J gene TRBJ2-1; D uncertain. The CDR3 consists of 16 residues. CDR1 LNHDA and CDR2 SQIVND come from the germline V gene (reference sequence). V lost 6 bases and J 0 bases, leaving 15 bases between the germline ends.

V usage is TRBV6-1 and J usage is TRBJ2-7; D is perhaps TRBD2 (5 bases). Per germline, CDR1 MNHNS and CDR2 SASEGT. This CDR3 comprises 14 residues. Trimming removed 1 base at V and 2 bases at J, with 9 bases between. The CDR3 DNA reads TGTGCCAGCAGTGAAGGATGGGAGCCCTACGAGCAGTACTTC. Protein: CASSEGWEPYEQYF.

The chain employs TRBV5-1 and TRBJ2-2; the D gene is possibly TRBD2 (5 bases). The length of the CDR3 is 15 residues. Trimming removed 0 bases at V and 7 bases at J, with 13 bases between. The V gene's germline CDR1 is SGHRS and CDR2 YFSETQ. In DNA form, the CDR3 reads TGCGCCAGCAGCTTGGGGTGGAGCGGCGGCGGGGAGCTGTTTTTT. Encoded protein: CASSLGWSGGGELFF. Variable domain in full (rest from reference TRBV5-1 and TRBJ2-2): KAGVTQTPRYLIKTRGQQVTLSCSPISGHRSVSWYQQTPGQGLQFLFEYFSETQRNKGNFPGRFSGRQFSNSRSEMNVSTLELGDSALYLCASSLGWSGGGELFFGEGSRLTVL.

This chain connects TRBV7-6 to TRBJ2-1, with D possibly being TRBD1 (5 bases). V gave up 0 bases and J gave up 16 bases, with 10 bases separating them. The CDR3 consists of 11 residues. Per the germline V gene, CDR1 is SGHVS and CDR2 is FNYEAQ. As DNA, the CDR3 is TGTGCCAGCAGCTTAGCGACAGATACCTTCTTC. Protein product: CASSLATDTFF.

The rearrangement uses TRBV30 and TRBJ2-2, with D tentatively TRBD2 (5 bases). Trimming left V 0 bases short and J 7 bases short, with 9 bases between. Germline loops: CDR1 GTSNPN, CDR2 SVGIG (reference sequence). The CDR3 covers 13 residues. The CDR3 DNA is TGTGCCTGGAGTGTACGGGATGGCGGGGAGCTGTTTTTT. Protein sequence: CAWSVRDGGELFF.

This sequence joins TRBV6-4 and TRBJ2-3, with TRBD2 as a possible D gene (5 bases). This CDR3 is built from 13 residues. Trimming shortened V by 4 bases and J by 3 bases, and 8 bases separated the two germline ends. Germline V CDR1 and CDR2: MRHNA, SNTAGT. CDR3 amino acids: CASSVGETDTQYF. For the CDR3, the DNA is TGTGCCAGCAGTGTCGGGGAAACAGATACGCAGTATTTT.

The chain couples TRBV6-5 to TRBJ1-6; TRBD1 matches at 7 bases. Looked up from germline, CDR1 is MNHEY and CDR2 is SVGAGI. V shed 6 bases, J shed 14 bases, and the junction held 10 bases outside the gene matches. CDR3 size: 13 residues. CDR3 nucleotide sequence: TGTGCCAGCAGCGAGAACAGGGGTCAGTCCCTCCACTTT. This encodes CASSENRGQSLHF.

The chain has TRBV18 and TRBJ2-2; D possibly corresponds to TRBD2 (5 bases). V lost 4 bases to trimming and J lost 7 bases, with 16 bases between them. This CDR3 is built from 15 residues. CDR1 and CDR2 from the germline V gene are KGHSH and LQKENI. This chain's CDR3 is CASSRQEGALGELFF. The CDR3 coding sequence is TGTGCCAGCTCACGGCAAGAGGGAGCCCTCGGGGAGCTGTTTTTT. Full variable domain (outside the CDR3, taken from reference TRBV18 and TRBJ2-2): NAGVMQNPRHLVRRRGQEARLRCSPMKGHSHVYWYRQLPEEGLKFMVYLQKENIIDESGMPKERFSAEFPKEGPSILRIQQVVRGDSAAYFCASSRQEGALGELFFGEGSRLTVL.